The 32 T cell receptor beta chains below come from one sample, sequenced in a study of blood T cell repertoires in COVID-19 (TCRdb year 2020). The library was produced with the immunoSEQ multiplex PCR assay. Here the immuneACCESS table is served through TCRdb, limited to in-frame sequences with V and J called. Missing clones are a known gap in these copies; in checked studies unresolved V genes cover under half, and the rest lacks a known reason. This sample has about 140,000 clones in its table, and approximately 79% of those were observed once. Together, the top ten hold around 4% of the sample. The sequenced sample consisted of peripheral blood. The receptors derive from a man between 60 and 75 years old with acute or convalescent COVID-19.

This chain links TRBV4-1 with TRBJ2-1; a weak D match, TRBD1 (5 bases). There are 13 residues in the CDR3. V was shortened by 4 bases and J by 6 bases, with 10 bases between the two germline ends. The germline CDR1 and CDR2 sequences are MGHRA and YSYEKL. The CDR3 reads CASSRIGANEQFF. The DNA for the CDR3 is TGCGCCAGCAGCCGTATAGGGGCCAATGAGCAGTTCTTC.

The V call is TRBV7-8, the J call TRBJ1-5, with 7 bases identical to TRBD1. The CDR3 is 14 residues long. Germline values: CDR1 SGHVS, CDR2 FQNEAQ. V was pared by 5 bases and J by 3 bases, with 4 bases of the junction left unmatched. The CDR3 loop is CASSAGTVNQPQHF. CDR3 coding DNA: TGTGCCAGCAGCGCCGGGACAGTCAATCAGCCCCAGCATTTT.

The rearrangement uses TRBV28 and TRBJ2-7; a possible D gene is TRBD2 (5 bases). V lost 3 bases, J lost 2 bases, and 14 bases lay in between. This CDR3 spans 15 amino acids. CDR1 and CDR2 (germline): MDHEN, SYDVKM. The CDR3 DNA follows: TGTGCCAGCAGTTTTGCCAGCGGAACGACCTACGAGCAGTACTTC. As protein: CASSFASGTTYEQYF.

The chain carries TRBV28 and TRBJ2-3; TRBD1 matches 7 bases. Trimming removed 6 bases from V and 0 bases from J; junction bases left unmatched: 3. Per germline, CDR1 MDHEN and CDR2 SYDVKM. The CDR3 runs 14 residues. The CDR3 spells CASSPTGSTDTQYF. DNA of the CDR3: TGTGCCAGCAGCCCGACAGGGAGCACAGATACGCAGTATTTT.

This clone was seen a few times. The chain is built from TRBV19 and TRBJ1-5, with TRBD1 as a possible D gene (5 bases). The CDR3 runs to 15 residues. Germline values: CDR1 LNHDA, CDR2 SQIVND (reference sequence). Trimming shortened V by 4 bases and J by 2 bases, and 12 bases separated the two germline ends. This chain's CDR3 is CASSSGAGGNQPQHF. CDR3 bases: TGTGCCAGTAGTAGCGGGGCTGGGGGCAATCAGCCCCAGCATTTT. Drawing the rest from reference TRBV19 and TRBJ1-5, the complete variable domain is DGGITQSPKYLFRKEGQNVTLSCEQNLNHDAMYWYRQDPGQGLRLIYYSQIVNDFQKGDIAEGYSVSREKKESFPLTVTSAQKNPTAFYLCASSSGAGGNQPQHFGDGTRLSIL.

With respect to this clone: A read error may produce the germline difference seen at one junction end. The J gene is TRBJ2-2, the V gene TRBV7-7; D ambiguous. CDR3 size: 13 residues. CDR1 and CDR2 from the germline V gene are SSHAT and FNYEAQ (reference sequence). The CDR3 region is CASSLILTGELFF. CDR3 DNA: TGTGCTAGCAGCTTAATCCTCACCGGGGAGCTGTTTTTT.

The chain employs TRBV5-5 and TRBJ1-6; D may be TRBD1 (5 bases). The germline V and J ends were trimmed by 2 bases and 8 bases, with 11 bases remaining between them. The CDR3 is 14 residues long. Germline CDR1 reads SGHKS; CDR2 reads YYEKEE (reference sequence). The chain's CDR3 is CASSFGREDSPLHF. The CDR3 DNA follows: TGTGCCAGCAGCTTTGGCAGGGAAGATTCACCCCTCCACTTT.

V gene TRBV5-1 combines with J gene TRBJ2-1, with 14 bases identical to TRBD2. V was clipped by 4 bases and J by 7 bases; unmatched bases: 7. This CDR3 region has 16 residues. Germline V gives CDR1 SGHRS, CDR2 YFSETQ. In nucleotides, the CDR3 is TGCGCCAGCAGCAGATCGGGGACTAGCGGGGGTAATGAGCAGTTCTTC. Its translation is CASSRSGTSGGNEQFF.

The rearrangement joins TRBV5-5 to TRBJ2-2; 8 positions agree with TRBD1. This CDR3 spans 15 amino acids. Germline V gene sequence: CDR1 SGHKS, CDR2 YYEKEE (reference sequence). Trimming removed 2 bases from V and 5 bases from J; junction bases left unmatched: 5. CDR3 sequence reads: CASSFAGGGTGELFF. The CDR3 coding sequence is TGTGCCAGCAGCTTCGCAGGGGGCGGAACCGGGGAGCTGTTTTTT.

This clone was observed a single time. This chain links TRBV28 with TRBJ1-5; D is uncertain. The germline CDR1 and CDR2 sequences are MDHEN and SYDVKM. V dropped 10 bases and J dropped 1 base, with 11 bases sitting between them. The CDR3 is made up of 13 amino acids. The CDR3 is CAIRRESNQPQHF. In nucleotides, the CDR3 is TGTGCCATCCGGAGGGAAAGCAATCAGCCCCAGCATTTT.

The table lists this clone with a few counts. V gene TRBV19 combines with J gene TRBJ2-5, with 7 bases aligning to TRBD2. This CDR3 comprises 16 residues. Germline V gives CDR1 LNHDA, CDR2 SQIVND (reference sequence). V lost 6 bases, J lost 1 base, and 11 bases stayed unmatched. The CDR3 loop reads CASSRRFGRCQETQYF. In nucleotides, the CDR3 is TGTGCCAGTAGCCGGCGGTTCGGGAGGTGCCAAGAGACCCAGTACTTC.

The gene calls are TRBV7-9 and TRBJ1-4, with TRBD1 matching 8 bases. The CDR3 consists of 14 residues. Germline V lookup: CDR1 SEHNR, CDR2 FQNEAQ (reference sequence). Trimming cost V 5 bases and J 7 bases; bases outside gene matches: 6. This CDR3 is CASSTGTGSEKLFF. As DNA, the CDR3 is TGTGCCAGCAGCACCGGGACAGGATCTGAAAAACTGTTTTTT.

This chain connects TRBV9 to TRBJ1-6, with no clear D. Germline loops: CDR1 SGDLS, CDR2 YYNGEE. The length of the CDR3 is 16 residues. Trimming stripped 3 bases from V and 0 bases from J, with 10 bases between. The CDR3 loop reads CASSATPRSYNSPLHF. For the CDR3, the DNA is TGTGCCAGCAGCGCGACTCCTCGCTCCTATAATTCACCCCTCCACTTT.

Turning to this clone: Additional DNA sequences in this sample encode the identical CDR3. The chain recombines TRBV5-1 with TRBJ1-5; 8 positions match TRBD1. The ends lost 0 bases at V and 5 bases at J; junction bases unmatched: 1. The CDR3 has 14 amino acids. The germline gives CDR1 SGHRS, CDR2 YFSETQ. This CDR3 reads CASSLAGGDQPQHF. The CDR3, as DNA: TGCGCCAGCAGCTTGGCAGGGGGCGATCAGCCCCAGCATTTT.

V is TRBV18 and J is TRBJ1-1; TRBD1 agrees at 11 bases. V trimming: 4 bases; J trimming: 7 bases; junction bases outside the gene matches: 2. This CDR3 spans 13 amino acids. Germline V gene data show CDR1 as KGHSH and CDR2 as LQKENI. CDR3 coding DNA: TGTGCCAGCTCACGGACAGGGGGCATTGAAGCTTTCTTT. Protein sequence: CASSRTGGIEAFF. Looking up the rest from reference TRBV18 and TRBJ1-1 gives the full variable domain: NAGVMQNPRHLVRRRGQEARLRCSPMKGHSHVYWYRQLPEEGLKFMVYLQKENIIDESGMPKERFSAEFPKEGPSILRIQQVVRGDSAAYFCASSRTGGIEAFFGQGTRLTVV.

The chain joins TRBV6-1 to TRBJ2-3; TRBD2 matches 8 bases. CDR1 is MNHNS and CDR2 is SASEGT in the germline V gene. V lost 0 bases and J lost 2; bases outside the gene matches: 4. There are 16 residues in the CDR3. The CDR3 DNA reads TGTGCCAGCAGTGAAGCGACGGGGGGGACCACAGATACGCAGTATTTT. Translating it yields CASSEATGGTTDTQYF.

The rearrangement links TRBV4-2 to TRBJ2-5; TRBD2 aligns across 9 bases. The CDR3 loop spans 18 amino acids. V gave up 0 bases and J gave up 5 bases; unmatched junction bases: 13. CDR1 is LGHNA and CDR2 is YNFKEQ in the germline V gene. CDR3 nucleotides: TGTGCCAGCAGCCAAGAGGTGGGAGCGGGAGGTTGGCGGGAGACCCAGTACTTC. This codes for CASSQEVGAGGWRETQYF.

This clone is a singleton in its sample. The rearrangement joins TRBV4-1 to TRBJ2-5; TRBD2 matches at 11 bases. Germline values: CDR1 MGHRA, CDR2 YSYEKL. V lost 1 base and J lost 3; bases outside the gene matches: 4. This CDR3 is built from 16 residues. The CDR3 is CASSQVAGGHKETQYF. The CDR3 bases are TGCGCCAGCAGCCAAGTAGCGGGAGGGCATAAAGAGACCCAGTACTTC.

With respect to this clone: The junction shows a germline mismatch at one end, possibly a read error. The chain joins TRBV14 to TRBJ2-7, with D possibly matching TRBD1 (6 bases). CDR1 is SGHDN, CDR2 FVKESK, per germline. The CDR3 is made up of 11 amino acids. For the CDR3, the DNA is TGTGCCAGCAGCCTCGGACAGCTTCAAGTCTTC. It yields the protein CASSLGQLQVF.

The J gene is TRBJ2-3, the V gene TRBV21-1; the DNA was not compared with TRBD2, the D call given in the table. TRBV21-1 is tagged as a pseudogene. The CDR3 has 18 amino acids. The CDR3 nucleotides are TGTGCCAGCAGCAAAGCAAGGGTGGAGCGGGAGGGCCACGATACGCAGTATTTT. As protein: CASSKARVEREGHDTQYF.

This chain connects TRBV15 to TRBJ1-4; no clear D. Trimming pared 1 base from V and 7 bases from J, leaving 10 bases between. Germline CDR1 reads LNHNV; CDR2 reads YYDKDF (reference sequence). The CDR3 has 14 residues. The DNA for the CDR3 is TGTGCCACCAGCAGAGCAGGAAATGGTGAAAAACTGTTTTTT. This sequence encodes CATSRAGNGEKLFF.

The DNA of the CDR3 is TGTGCCAGCAGCTCGGGCGGGGGCCAGCGGCGGGAGCAGTTCTTC. Translation: CASSSGGGQRREQFF. This chain links TRBV9 with TRBJ2-1; the D gene is possibly TRBD2 (7 bases). The CDR3 has 15 amino acids. The germline V gene has CDR1 SGDLS and CDR2 YYNGEE. V was clipped by 4 bases and J by 10 bases, with 21 bases between them.

The V call is TRBV2, the J call TRBJ1-4; 8 bases fit TRBD1. Losses at the gene ends were 1 base for V and 12 bases for J; bases not matched to a gene: 7. In germline, CDR1 is SNHLY, CDR2 FYNNEI. The CDR3 covers 14 residues. The CDR3 nucleotides read TGTGCCAGCAGTGAAGGGACAGGGTGGTTGGAACTGTTTTTT. Its translation: CASSEGTGWLELFF.

This chain uses TRBV19 with TRBJ1-1; 10 bases are shared with TRBD1. The CDR3 consists of 16 residues. Losses at the gene ends were 5 bases for V and 2 bases for J; bases not matched to a gene: 8. Germline values: CDR1 LNHDA, CDR2 SQIVND (reference sequence). Here the CDR3 DNA reads TGTGCCAGTAGTTTACCGGGACAGGGGCCCAACACTGAAGCTTTCTTT. Translated: CASSLPGQGPNTEAFF.

This chain joins TRBV5-1 and TRBJ2-3, with D hard to call. This CDR3 region has 15 residues. V lost 6 bases and J 1 base, leaving 15 bases between the germline ends. CDR1 is SGHRS, CDR2 YFSETQ, per germline. This CDR3 is CASTVDGVRTDTQYF. As DNA, the CDR3 is TGCGCCAGCACCGTGGATGGAGTCCGCACAGATACGCAGTATTTT.

V and J are TRBV5-1 and TRBJ1-2, with 7 bases lining up with TRBD1. CDR3 size: 14 residues. J was trimmed by 1 base and V by 3 bases; bases with no gene match: 3. The V gene's germline CDR1 is SGHRS and CDR2 YFSETQ. The CDR3 here is CASSSGTDNYGYTF. DNA of the CDR3: TGCGCCAGCAGCTCCGGGACAGATAACTATGGCTACACCTTC.

J is TRBJ2-4 and V is TRBV10-2; a possible D gene is TRBD1 (5 bases). The ends were cut back, 8 bases at V and 6 bases at J, with 17 bases in the middle. There are 14 residues in the CDR3. From germline, CDR1 is WSHSY and CDR2 SAAADI. The DNA of the CDR3 is TGCGCCAGCGGGAACCAGGGAAGGGTAAACATTCAGTACTTC. Protein product: CASGNQGRVNIQYF.

The chain joins TRBV24-1 to TRBJ2-3; D gene ambiguous. Trimming cost V 5 bases and J 6 bases, with 8 bases left between them. The germline CDR1 and CDR2 sequences are KGHDR and SFDVKD. The CDR3 extends over 12 amino acids. The CDR3 nucleotides are TGTGCCACCAGTGCTCCCGCGGATACGCAGTATTTT. As protein: CATSAPADTQYF.

The genes are TRBV28 and TRBJ2-4; 9 nucleotides match TRBD1. From germline, CDR1 is MDHEN and CDR2 SYDVKM. This CDR3 is built from 15 residues. V shed 6 bases, J shed 3 bases, and the junction held 6 bases outside the gene matches. DNA for the CDR3: TGTGCCAGCAGCACATCGGGACAGGGCAAAAACATTCAGTACTTC. Protein product: CASSTSGQGKNIQYF.

This chain links TRBV10-3 with TRBJ2-6, with 7 positions matching TRBD1. The germline gives CDR1 ENHRY, CDR2 SYGVKD. Losses at the gene ends were 10 bases for V and 2 bases for J; bases not matched to a gene: 14. CDR3 size: 17 residues. In nucleotides, the CDR3 is TGTGCCACAAAAGACAGGGATCCATTTCCTGGGGCCAACGTCCTGACTTTC. Translated: CATKDRDPFPGANVLTF.

To note about this clone: One end of the junction is discordant with germline, which a read error may explain. The CDR3 DNA is TGTGCCAGCAGTTTAGGGTCCCTAACCCCCCCTCGAAAACTGTTTTTT. Protein product: CASSLGSLTPPRKLFF. The chain joins TRBV7-2 to TRBJ1-4; D call uncertain. Germline V gene lookup returns CDR1 SGHTA and CDR2 FQGNSA. The CDR3 sequence is 16 residues long.

The genes are TRBV27 and TRBJ1-1, with D perhaps TRBD1 (5 bases). The CDR3 sequence is 15 residues long. V lost 0 bases to trimming and J lost 2 bases, with 10 bases between them. CDR1 is MNHEY, CDR2 SMNVEV, per germline (reference sequence). The CDR3 region is CASSLSFQGNTEAFF. DNA of the CDR3: TGTGCCAGCAGTTTATCCTTTCAGGGTAACACTGAAGCTTTCTTT.